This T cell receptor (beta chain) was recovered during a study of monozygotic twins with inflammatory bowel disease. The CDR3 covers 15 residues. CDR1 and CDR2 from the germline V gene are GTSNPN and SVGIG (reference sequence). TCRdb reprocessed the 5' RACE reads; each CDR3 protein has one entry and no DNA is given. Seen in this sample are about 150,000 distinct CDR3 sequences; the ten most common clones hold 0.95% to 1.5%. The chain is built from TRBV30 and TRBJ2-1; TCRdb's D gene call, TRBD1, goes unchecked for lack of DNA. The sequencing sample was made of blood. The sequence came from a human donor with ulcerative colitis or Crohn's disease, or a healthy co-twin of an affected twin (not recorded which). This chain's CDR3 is CAWRAGLSPRNEQFF.